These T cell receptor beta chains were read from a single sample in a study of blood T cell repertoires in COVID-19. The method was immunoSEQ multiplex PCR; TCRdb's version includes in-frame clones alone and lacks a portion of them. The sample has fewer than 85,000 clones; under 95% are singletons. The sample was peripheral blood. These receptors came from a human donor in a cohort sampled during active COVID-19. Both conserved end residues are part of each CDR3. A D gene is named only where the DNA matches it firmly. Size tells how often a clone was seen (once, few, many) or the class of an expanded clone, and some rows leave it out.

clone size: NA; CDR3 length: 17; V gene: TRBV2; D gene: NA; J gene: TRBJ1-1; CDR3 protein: CASRSFPTGDLNTEAFF; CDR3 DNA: TGTGCCAGCAGGAGCTTTCCGACAGGTGATCTGAACACTGAAGCTTTCTTT
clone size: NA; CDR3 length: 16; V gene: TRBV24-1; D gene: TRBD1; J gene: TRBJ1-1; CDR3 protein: CATSDRPGQGNTEAFF; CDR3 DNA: TGTGCCACCAGTGACCGACCGGGACAGGGGAACACTGAAGCTTTCTTT
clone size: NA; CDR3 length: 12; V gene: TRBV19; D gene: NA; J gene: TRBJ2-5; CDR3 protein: CASSPSLGTQYF; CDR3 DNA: TGTGCCAGTAGCCCTAGCCTGGGGACCCAGTACTTC
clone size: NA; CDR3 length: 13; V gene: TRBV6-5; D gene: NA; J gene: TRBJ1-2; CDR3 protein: CASSYGGYYGYTF; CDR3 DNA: TGTGCCAGCAGTTACGGGGGGTACTATGGCTACACCTTC
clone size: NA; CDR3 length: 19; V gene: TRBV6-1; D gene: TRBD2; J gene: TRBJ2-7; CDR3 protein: CASSEMPPGERGGTYEQYF; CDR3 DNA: TGTGCCAGCAGTGAAATGCCCCCTGGGGAGCGGGGGGGCACCTACGAGCAGTACTTC
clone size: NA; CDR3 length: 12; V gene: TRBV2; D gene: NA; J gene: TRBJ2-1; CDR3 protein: CASSRGHGEQFF; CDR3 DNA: TGTGCCAGCAGTCGCGGTCACGGTGAGCAGTTCTTC
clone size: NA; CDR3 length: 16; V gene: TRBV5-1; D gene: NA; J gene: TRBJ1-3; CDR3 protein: CASSLAPGNSGNTIYF; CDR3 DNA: TGCGCCAGCAGCTTGGCCCCAGGGAACTCTGGAAACACCATATATTTT
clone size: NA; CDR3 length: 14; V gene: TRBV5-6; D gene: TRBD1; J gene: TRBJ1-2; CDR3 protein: CASSFGQANYGYTF; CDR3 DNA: TGTGCCAGCAGCTTTGGACAGGCCAACTATGGCTACACCTTC
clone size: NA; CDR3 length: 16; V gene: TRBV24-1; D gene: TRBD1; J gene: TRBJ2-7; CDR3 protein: CATSGRGTGLVDEQYF; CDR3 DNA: TGTGCCACCAGTGGGCGAGGGACAGGGTTGGTGGACGAGCAGTACTTC
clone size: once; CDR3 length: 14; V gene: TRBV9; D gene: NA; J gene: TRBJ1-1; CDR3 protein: CASSVGGPGTEAFF; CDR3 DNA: TGTGCCAGCAGCGTAGGAGGGCCGGGCACTGAAGCTTTCTTT
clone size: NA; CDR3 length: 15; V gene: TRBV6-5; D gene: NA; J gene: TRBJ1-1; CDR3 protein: CASRRGSSMNTEAFF; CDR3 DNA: TGTGCCAGCAGAAGGGGATCCTCTATGAACACTGAAGCTTTCTTT
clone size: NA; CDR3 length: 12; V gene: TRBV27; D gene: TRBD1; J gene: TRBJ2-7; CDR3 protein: CASSATGNEQYF; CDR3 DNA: TGTGCCAGCAGTGCGACAGGGAACGAGCAGTACTTC
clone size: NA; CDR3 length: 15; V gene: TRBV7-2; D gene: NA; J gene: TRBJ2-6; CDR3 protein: CASSLAQSGANVLTF; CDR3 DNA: TGTGCCAGCAGCTTAGCCCAGTCTGGGGCCAACGTCCTGACTTTC
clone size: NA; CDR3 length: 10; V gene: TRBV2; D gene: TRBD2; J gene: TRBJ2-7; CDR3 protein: CASGGLAGSF; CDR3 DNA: TGTGCCAGCGGAGGACTAGCGGGGAGCTTC
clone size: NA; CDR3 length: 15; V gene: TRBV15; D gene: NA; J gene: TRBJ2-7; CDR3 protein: CATSRVGATEYEQYF; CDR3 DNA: TGTGCCACCAGCAGGGTGGGGGCAACAGAGTACGAGCAGTACTTC
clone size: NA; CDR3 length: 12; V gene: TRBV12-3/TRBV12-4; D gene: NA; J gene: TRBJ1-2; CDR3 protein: CASSNHGDGYTF; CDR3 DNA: TGTGCCAGCAGCAATCACGGGGATGGCTACACCTTC
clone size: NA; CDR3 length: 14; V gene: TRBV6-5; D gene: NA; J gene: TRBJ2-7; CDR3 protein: CASRTYGGSYEQYF; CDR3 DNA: TGTGCCAGTCGGACCTACGGGGGATCCTACGAGCAGTACTTC
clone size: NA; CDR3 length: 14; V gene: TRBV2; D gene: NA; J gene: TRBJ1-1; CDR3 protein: CASSGDRMNTEAFF; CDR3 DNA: TGTGCCAGCAGCGGAGACAGAATGAACACTGAAGCTTTCTTT
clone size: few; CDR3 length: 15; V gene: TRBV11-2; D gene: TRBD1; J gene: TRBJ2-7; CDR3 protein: CASSSLRDRSYEQYF; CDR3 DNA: TGTGCCAGCAGCTCCCTGAGGGACAGATCCTACGAGCAGTACTTC
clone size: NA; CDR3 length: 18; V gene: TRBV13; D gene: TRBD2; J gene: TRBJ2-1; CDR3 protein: CASSSREAGGPSYNEQFF; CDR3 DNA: TGTGCCAGCAGCTCCAGAGAGGCGGGGGGGCCTTCCTACAATGAGCAGTTCTTC
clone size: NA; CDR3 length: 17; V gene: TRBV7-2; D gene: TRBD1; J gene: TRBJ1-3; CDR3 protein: CASSRTGGTFRGNTIYF; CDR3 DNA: TGTGCCAGCAGCCGGACAGGGGGCACTTTTAGAGGAAACACCATATATTTT
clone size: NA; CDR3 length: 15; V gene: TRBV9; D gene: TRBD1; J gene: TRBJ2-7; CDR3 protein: CASSVGSGQAYEQYF; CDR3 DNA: TGTGCCAGCAGCGTAGGGTCGGGACAGGCCTACGAGCAGTACTTC
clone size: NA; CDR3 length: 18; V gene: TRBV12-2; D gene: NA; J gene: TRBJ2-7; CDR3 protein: CASRPKTPGLGGSYEQYF; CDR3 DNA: TGTGCAAGTCGCCCCAAAACGCCGGGACTTGGGGGCTCCTACGAGCAGTACTTC
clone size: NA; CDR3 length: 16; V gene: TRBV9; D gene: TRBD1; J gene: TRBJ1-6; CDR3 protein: CASSGVQGAYNSPLHF; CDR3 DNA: TGTGCCAGCAGCGGCGTACAGGGGGCGTACAATTCACCCCTCCACTTT
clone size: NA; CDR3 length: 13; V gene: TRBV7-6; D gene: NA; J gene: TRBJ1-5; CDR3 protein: CASSFGGAQPQHF; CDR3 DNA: TGTGCCAGCAGCTTTGGGGGGGCACAGCCCCAGCATTTT
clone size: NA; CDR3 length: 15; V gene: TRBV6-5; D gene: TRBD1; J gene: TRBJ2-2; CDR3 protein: CASSPGTGNTGELFF; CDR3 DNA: TGTGCCAGCAGCCCCGGGACAGGAAACACCGGGGAGCTGTTTTTT
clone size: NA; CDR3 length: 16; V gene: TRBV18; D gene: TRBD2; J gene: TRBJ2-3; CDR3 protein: CASSTTSGGGTDTQYF; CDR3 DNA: TGTGCCAGCTCCACAACTAGCGGGGGTGGTACAGATACGCAGTATTTT
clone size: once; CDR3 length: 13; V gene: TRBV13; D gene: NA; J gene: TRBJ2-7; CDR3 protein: CASSGQRSYEQYF; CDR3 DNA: TGTGCCAGCAGCGGACAGCGATCCTACGAGCAGTACTTC
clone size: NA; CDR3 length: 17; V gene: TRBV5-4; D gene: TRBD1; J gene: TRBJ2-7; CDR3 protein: CASSWAGTGSNSYEQYF; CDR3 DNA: TGTGCCAGCAGTTGGGCCGGGACAGGGTCTAATAGCTACGAGCAGTACTTC
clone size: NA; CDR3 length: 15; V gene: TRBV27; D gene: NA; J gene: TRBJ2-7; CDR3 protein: CASSFEGGSVYEQYF; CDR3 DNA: TGTGCCAGCAGTTTCGAAGGAGGTTCAGTCTACGAGCAGTACTTC
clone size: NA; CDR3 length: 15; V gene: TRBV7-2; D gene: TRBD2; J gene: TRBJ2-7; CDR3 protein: CASSSSWEGNYEQYF; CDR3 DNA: TGTGCCAGCAGCTCAAGCTGGGAGGGTAACTACGAGCAGTACTTC
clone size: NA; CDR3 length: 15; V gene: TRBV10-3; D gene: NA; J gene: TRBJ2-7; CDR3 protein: CAISDQGGLPYEQYF; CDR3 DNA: TGTGCCATCAGTGACCAGGGTGGCCTCCCCTACGAGCAGTACTTC
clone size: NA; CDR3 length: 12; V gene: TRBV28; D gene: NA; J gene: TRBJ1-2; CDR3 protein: CASSPDSDGYTF; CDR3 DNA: TGTGCCAGCAGTCCGGACAGTGACGGCTACACCTTC
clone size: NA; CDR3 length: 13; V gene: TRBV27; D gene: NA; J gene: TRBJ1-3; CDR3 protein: CASSRRNFDTIYF; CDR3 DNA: TGTGCCAGCAGTAGGAGGAACTTCGACACCATATATTTT
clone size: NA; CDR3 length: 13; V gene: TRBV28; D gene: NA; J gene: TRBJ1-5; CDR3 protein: CASSDSAYQPQHF; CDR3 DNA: TGTGCCAGCTCCGACAGTGCGTATCAGCCCCAGCATTTT
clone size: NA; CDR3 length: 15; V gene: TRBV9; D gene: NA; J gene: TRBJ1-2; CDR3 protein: CASSVVAGANYGYTF; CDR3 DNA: TGTGCCAGCAGCGTAGTGGCAGGGGCGAACTATGGCTACACCTTC
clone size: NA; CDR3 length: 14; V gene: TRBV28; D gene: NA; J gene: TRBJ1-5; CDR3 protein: CASSSRVGNQPQHF; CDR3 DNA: TGTGCCAGCAGTTCCAGGGTGGGTAATCAGCCCCAGCATTTT
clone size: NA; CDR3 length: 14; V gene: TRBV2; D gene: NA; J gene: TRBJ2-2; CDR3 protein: CASRGTRGTGELFF; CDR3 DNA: TGTGCCAGCAGGGGAACCAGGGGAACCGGGGAGCTGTTTTTT
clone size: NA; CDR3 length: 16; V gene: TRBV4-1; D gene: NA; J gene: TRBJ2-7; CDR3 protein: CASSQPGSGLSFEQYF; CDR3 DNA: TGCGCCAGCAGCCAACCAGGATCCGGACTCTCCTTCGAGCAGTACTTC
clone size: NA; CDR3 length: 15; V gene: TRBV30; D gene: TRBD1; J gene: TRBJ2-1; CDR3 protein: CAWSRGGQGVHEQFF; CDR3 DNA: TGTGCCTGGAGTCGTGGGGGACAGGGGGTTCATGAGCAGTTCTTC
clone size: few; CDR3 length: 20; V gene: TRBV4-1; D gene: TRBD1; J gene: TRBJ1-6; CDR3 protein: CASSQIKGQGARSYNSPLHF; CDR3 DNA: TGCGCCAGCAGCCAAATCAAAGGACAGGGGGCCCGATCCTATAATTCACCCCTCCACTTT
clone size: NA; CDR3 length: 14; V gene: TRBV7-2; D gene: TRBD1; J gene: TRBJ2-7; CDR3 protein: CASNDRDSTYEQYF; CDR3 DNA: TGTGCCAGCAACGACCGGGACAGCACCTACGAGCAGTACTTC
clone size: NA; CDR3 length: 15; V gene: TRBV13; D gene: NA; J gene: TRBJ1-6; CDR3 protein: CASSSREAANSPLHF; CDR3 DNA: TGTGCCAGCAGCTCCAGGGAGGCTGCTAATTCACCCCTCCACTTT